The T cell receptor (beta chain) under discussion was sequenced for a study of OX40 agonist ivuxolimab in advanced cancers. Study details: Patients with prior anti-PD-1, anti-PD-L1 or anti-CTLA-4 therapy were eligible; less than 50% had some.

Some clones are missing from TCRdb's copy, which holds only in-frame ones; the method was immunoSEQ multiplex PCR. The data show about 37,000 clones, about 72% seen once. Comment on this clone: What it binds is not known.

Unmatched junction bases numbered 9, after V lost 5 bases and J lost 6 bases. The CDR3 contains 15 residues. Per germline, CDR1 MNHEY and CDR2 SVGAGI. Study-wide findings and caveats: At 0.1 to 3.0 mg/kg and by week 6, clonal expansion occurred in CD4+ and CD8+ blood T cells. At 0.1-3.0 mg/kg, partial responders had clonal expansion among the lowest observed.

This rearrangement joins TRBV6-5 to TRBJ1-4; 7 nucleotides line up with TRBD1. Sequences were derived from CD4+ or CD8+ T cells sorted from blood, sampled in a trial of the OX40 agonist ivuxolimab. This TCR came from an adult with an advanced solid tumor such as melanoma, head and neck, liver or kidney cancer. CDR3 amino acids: CASSKDRLLYEKLFF. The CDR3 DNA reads TGTGCCAGCAGTAAGGACAGGCTGCTATATGAAAAACTGTTTTTT.